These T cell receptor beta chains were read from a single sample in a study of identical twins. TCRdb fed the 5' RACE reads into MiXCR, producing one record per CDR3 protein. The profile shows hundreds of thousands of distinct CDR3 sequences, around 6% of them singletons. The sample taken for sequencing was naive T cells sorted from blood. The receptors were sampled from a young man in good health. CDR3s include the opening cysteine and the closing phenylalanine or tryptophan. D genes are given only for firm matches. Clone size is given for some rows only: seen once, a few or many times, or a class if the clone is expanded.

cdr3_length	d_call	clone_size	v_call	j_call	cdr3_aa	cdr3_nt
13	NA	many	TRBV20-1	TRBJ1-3	CSASQRNGNTIYF	TGCAGTGCTAGTCAGAGGAATGGAAACACCATATATTTT
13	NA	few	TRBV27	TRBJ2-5	CASIGLNQETQYF	TGTGCCAGCATCGGCTTGAACCAAGAGACCCAGTACTTC
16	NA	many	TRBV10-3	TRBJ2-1	CAISETVASPYNEQFF	TGTGCCATCAGTGAGACCGTTGCGTCTCCCTACAATGAGCAGTTCTTC
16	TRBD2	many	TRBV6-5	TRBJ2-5	CASSYSSGSLQETQYF	TGTGCCAGCAGTTACTCTAGCGGGAGTCTCCAAGAGACCCAGTACTTC
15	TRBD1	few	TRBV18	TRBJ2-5	CASSPGQGVRETQYF	TGTGCCAGCTCTCCGGGACAGGGGGTGCGCGAGACCCAGTACTTC
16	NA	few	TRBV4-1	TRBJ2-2	CASSQVTDPNTGELFF	TGCGCCAGCAGCCAAGTAACAGATCCGAACACCGGGGAGCTGTTTTTT
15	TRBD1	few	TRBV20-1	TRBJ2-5	CSARDEGQGWQTQYF	TGCAGTGCTAGAGACGAGGGACAGGGTTGGCAGACCCAGTACTTC
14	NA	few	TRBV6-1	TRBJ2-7	CASRVTGSSYEQYF	TGTGCCAGCCGCGTCACAGGGAGCTCCTACGAGCAGTACTTC
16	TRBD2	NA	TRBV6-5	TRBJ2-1	CASSYLGSGPYNEQFF	TGTGCCAGCAGTTACTTAGGTAGCGGGCCCTACAATGAGCAGTTCTTC
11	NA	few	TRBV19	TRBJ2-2	CASSMGGELFF	TGTGCCAGTAGTATGGGAGGGGAGCTGTTTTTT
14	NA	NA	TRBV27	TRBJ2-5	CASSLSTRAETQYF	TGTGCCAGCAGTTTATCGACCAGGGCCGAGACCCAGTACTTC
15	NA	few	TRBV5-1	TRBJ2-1	CASSPIQGRRNEQFF	TGCGCCAGCAGCCCGATTCAGGGGAGGAGGAATGAGCAGTTCTTC
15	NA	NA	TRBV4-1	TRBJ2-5	CASSQGVGREETQYF	TGCGCCAGCAGCCAAGGAGTCGGGAGAGAAGAGACCCAGTACTTC
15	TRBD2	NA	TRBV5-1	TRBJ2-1	CASSREGFSYNEQFF	TGCGCCAGCAGCCGGGAGGGGTTCTCCTACAATGAGCAGTTCTTC
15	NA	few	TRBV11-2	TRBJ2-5	CASSSGGTSKETQYF	TGTGCCAGCAGCTCGGGCGGGACATCCAAAGAGACCCAGTACTTC
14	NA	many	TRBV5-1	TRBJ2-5	CASSLAAQQETQYF	TGCGCCAGCAGCTTGGCCGCACAGCAAGAGACCCAGTACTTC
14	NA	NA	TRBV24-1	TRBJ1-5	CATSDFLSNQPQHF	TGTGCCACCAGTGATTTTCTTAGCAATCAGCCCCAGCATTTT